The 14 T cell receptor beta chains below come from one sample, sequenced in a study of beta chain bispecific antibodies for T cell cancers. T cells were expanded from blood mononuclear cells for two to three days with anti-CD3 OKT3 or CD3/CD28 beads. TCRdb independently ran MiXCR on the 5' RACE reads; one entry per CDR3 protein. This table has about 9,000 distinct CDR3 sequences, 2.2% appearing once. Study-wide findings and caveats: In these mixed samples, most targeted TRBV reads derived from the leukemia cell line.

These TCRs' antigens remain unknown. The source material was T cells from a healthy donor cultured with Jurkat leukemia cells, sampled from a culture containing an anti-CD19 bispecific antibody. These receptors were collected from a human donor in good health. Some clones in this sample may be carry-over from other donors' samples.

This clonotype was seen ten or more times. J is TRBJ1-5 and V is TRBV6-1; no clear D gene. Germline values: CDR1 MNHNS, CDR2 SASEGT. Trimming removed 2 bases at V and 1 base at J, with 9 bases between. This CDR3 region has 15 residues. The CDR3 sequence is CASSERQGSNQPQHF. The CDR3 DNA is TGTGCCAGCAGTGAAAGACAAGGGAGCAATCAGCCCCAGCATTTT.

Sample share makes this clonotype medium-sized. V gene TRBV5-1 combines with J gene TRBJ1-6, with a weak D call TRBD1 (5 bases). V lost 1 base and J 9 bases, leaving 14 bases between the germline ends. The germline CDR1 and CDR2 sequences are SGHRS and YFSETQ. The CDR3 spans 15 residues. The CDR3 DNA follows: TGCGCCAGCAGCTTGTGGGGACCGGCGAGTTCACCCCTCCACTTT. Amino acid sequence: CASSLWGPASSPLHF.

This clonotype has a count of ten or more. The chain combines TRBV20-1 with TRBJ2-5; TRBD1 aligns across 7 bases. The CDR3 spans 13 residues. The ends lost 4 bases at V and 2 bases at J; junction bases unmatched: 4. Germline CDR1 DFQATT, CDR2 SNEGSKA (reference sequence). CDR3 region: CSANRGIQETQYF. CDR3 bases: TGCAGTGCTAACAGGGGAATACAAGAGACCCAGTACTTC.

In its sample, this clonotype was seen many times. This rearrangement joins TRBV27 to TRBJ1-6; tentative D call: TRBD1 (5 bases). CDR1 is MNHEY and CDR2 is SMNVEV in the germline V gene (reference sequence). The CDR3 totals 16 residues. Trimming pared 4 bases from V and 0 bases from J, leaving 10 bases between. The CDR3 region is CASSYGGPSYNSPLHF. As DNA, the CDR3 is TGTGCCAGCAGTTACGGGGGTCCCTCCTATAATTCACCCCTCCACTTT.

This clonotype was seen at least ten times. Here the CDR3 DNA reads TGCAGCGTTGAAGATGGCAGGTACGGTTACAATGAGCAGTTCTTC. Its translation is CSVEDGRYGYNEQFF. The J gene is TRBJ2-1, the V gene TRBV29-1; D is ambiguous. V lost 0 bases and J lost 4, with 13 bases in between. The germline gives CDR1 SQVTM, CDR2 ANQGSEA. The CDR3 contains 15 residues.

This clonotype was observed at least ten times. The rearrangement joins TRBV18 to TRBJ2-3; D tentatively fits TRBD1 or TRBD2 (5 bases each). V lost 6 bases, J lost 0 bases, and 16 bases lay in between. Germline CDR1 and CDR2: KGHSH and LQKENI. The CDR3 runs to 16 residues. CDR3: CASSGRGASSTDTQYF. The CDR3 nucleotides read TGTGCCAGCTCGGGACGGGGAGCGTCCAGCACAGATACGCAGTATTTT.

This clonotype has a count of ten or more. This rearrangement joins TRBV21-1 to TRBJ2-7. TRBV21-1 is flagged as a pseudogene. The CDR3 contains 14 residues. This CDR3 is CASSKERSSYEQYF. The CDR3 nucleotides are TGTGCCAGCAGCAAAGAAAGGAGCTCCTACGAGCAGTACTTC.

This clonotype was seen many times. The V call is TRBV19, the J call TRBJ2-1; 11 nucleotides line up with TRBD2. The trim removed 11 bases at V and 7 bases at J, leaving 7 bases unmatched. CDR3 size: 13 residues. In germline, CDR1 is LNHDA, CDR2 SQIVND (reference sequence). The CDR3 DNA reads TGTGCCTCCGGGACTAGCGGTCTTAATGAGCAGTTCTTC. Its protein product is CASGTSGLNEQFF.

The table lists this clonotype with many counts. Here the CDR3 DNA reads TGTGCCAGCAGCGCTAGTCATGAGCAGTTCTTC. Translated, it gives CASSASHEQFF. This chain links TRBV7-6 with TRBJ2-1; D is ambiguous. V was shortened by 5 bases and J by 8 bases, with 7 bases between the two germline ends. Germline CDR1 reads SGHVS; CDR2 reads FNYEAQ. This CDR3 contains 11 residues.

At least ten counts were recorded for this clonotype. This chain connects TRBV7-8 to TRBJ2-2; D tentatively fits TRBD1 or TRBD2 (5 bases each). The V gene lost 7 bases and the J gene lost 10 bases, with 19 bases spanning the gap. Germline-derived CDR1 and CDR2 are SGHVS and FQNEAQ. The CDR3 loop spans 14 amino acids. The CDR3 DNA reads as TGTGCCAGCACCTGGGACCCGATTCTTAAGGAGCTGTTTTTT. Translated, it gives CASTWDPILKELFF.

Comment on this clonotype: This may arise from a read error, as a much more abundant clone is one base away. This chain uses TRBV6-5 with TRBJ2-3; possible D gene TRBD2, 7 bases. CDR3 length: 15 residues. Germline V gene data show CDR1 as MNHEY and CDR2 as SVGAGI. V lost 4 bases and J lost 4, with 15 bases in between. CDR3 nucleotide sequence: TGTGCCAGCAGTTCCTTGGGAGGGGGATCAGATACGCAGTATTTT. Protein product: CASSSLGGGSDTQYF.

This clonotype was recorded at least ten times. This chain uses TRBV12-3 or TRBV12-4 with TRBJ2-3; D unresolved. Deletions cut 2 bases from V and 0 bases from J, with 6 bases between. CDR3 length equals 14 residues. CDR3 residues: CASSLRSSTDTQYF. CDR3 bases: TGTGCCAGCAGTTTACGGTCTAGCACAGATACGCAGTATTTT.

This clonotype has ten or more counts. The chain is built from TRBV5-1 and TRBJ2-1, with D possibly being TRBD2 (6 bases). The germline V gene has CDR1 SGHRS and CDR2 YFSETQ. This CDR3 comprises 16 residues. The V gene lost 0 bases and the J gene lost 0 bases, with 10 bases spanning the gap. CDR3 protein: CASSLGGVASYNEQFF. CDR3 in DNA: TGCGCCAGCAGCTTGGGGGGGGTCGCCTCCTACAATGAGCAGTTCTTC. Filled out from reference TRBV5-1 and TRBJ2-1, the complete variable domain reads KAGVTQTPRYLIKTRGQQVTLSCSPISGHRSVSWYQQTPGQGLQFLFEYFSETQRNKGNFPGRFSGRQFSNSRSEMNVSTLELGDSALYLCASSLGGVASYNEQFFGPGTRLTVL.

This clonotype rates as medium-sized. The chain combines TRBV20-1 with TRBJ2-1; no clear D gene. The V and J ends lost 8 bases and 0 bases respectively, with 8 bases between them. The CDR3 sequence is 12 residues long. Germline values: CDR1 DFQATT, CDR2 SNEGSKA (reference sequence). CDR3 sequence (DNA): TGCAGTAAAGAGAGCTCCTACAATGAGCAGTTCTTC. This codes for CSKESSYNEQFF.